This T cell receptor beta chain was identified during a study of CD8+CD57+ T cells in acquired aplastic anemia. Profiles of TCR beta VDJ and CDR3 were generated from a genomic DNA template. TCRdb analysed the reads with MiXCR anew, one entry per CDR3 protein. Here the sample spans about 180,000 distinct CDR3 sequences, 47% being singletons. V shed 2 bases, J shed 5 bases, and the junction held 5 bases outside the gene matches. Per the germline V gene, CDR1 is KGHDR and CDR2 is SFDVKD. The CDR3 runs 16 residues. An expansion of CD8+CD57+ cells by flow cytometry had been shown in patients chosen for sequencing.

This sequence originates from a human donor with aplastic anemia. V is TRBV24-1 and J is TRBJ2-5; 12 bases line up with TRBD1. Sequenced material: sorted CD4+, CD8+, or CD8+CD57+ T cells (not recorded which) from PBMCs. The CDR3: CATSDSGQGAGETQYF. CDR3 DNA: TGTGCCACCAGTGATTCGGGACAGGGGGCTGGGGAGACCCAGTACTTC.